This is a list of T cell receptor beta chains from one sample in a study of neoadjuvant anti-PD-1 for oral cavity cancer. Repertoires were generated with immunoSEQ multiplex PCR, while TCRdb's copy carries only in-frame clones and drops some. Of about 72,000 clones detected, 80% to 90% appear once; the ten largest clones hold around 3.7%. The starting material was PBMCs, obtained after nivolumab (anti-PD-1) treatment. All receptors come from a person aged 35 to 85 with oral cavity squamous cell carcinoma. Both conserved end residues are part of each CDR3. Fields, in order: J gene, D gene, clone size, V gene, CDR3 DNA, CDR3 protein. A D gene is named only where the DNA matches it firmly. Size tells how often a clone was seen (once, few, many) or the class of an expanded clone, and some rows leave it out.

j_call: TRBJ2-2; d_call: .; clone_size: .; v_call: TRBV10-3; cdr3_nt: TGTGCCATCAGTGAGCGGGACACCGGGGAGCTGTTTTTT; cdr3_aa: CAISERDTGELFF
j_call: TRBJ1-1; d_call: .; clone_size: .; v_call: TRBV12-5; cdr3_nt: TGTGCTAGTGGTTTTTTCGGGGACACTGAAGCTTTCTTT; cdr3_aa: CASGFFGDTEAFF
j_call: TRBJ2-6; d_call: .; clone_size: .; v_call: TRBV7-8; cdr3_nt: TGTGCCAGCAGCTTTAAGGGGGGCTCTGGGGCCAACGTCCTGACTTTC; cdr3_aa: CASSFKGGSGANVLTF
j_call: TRBJ2-7; d_call: .; clone_size: medium-sized; v_call: TRBV6-5; cdr3_nt: TGTGCCAGCAGCCAAACAGGCGGCTCCTACGAGCAGTACTTC; cdr3_aa: CASSQTGGSYEQYF
j_call: TRBJ2-5; d_call: .; clone_size: .; v_call: TRBV19; cdr3_nt: TGTGCCAGTAGTCCCCTCAGTAGTCAAGAGACCCAGTACTTC; cdr3_aa: CASSPLSSQETQYF
j_call: TRBJ2-1; d_call: .; clone_size: .; v_call: TRBV11-1; cdr3_nt: TGTGCCAGCAGCGCCACCGGGAACAGGAATGAGCAGTTCTTC; cdr3_aa: CASSATGNRNEQFF
j_call: TRBJ2-7; d_call: .; clone_size: .; v_call: TRBV7-9; cdr3_nt: TGTGCCAGCAGCCGTCCCGGGAGCTACGAGCAGTACTTC; cdr3_aa: CASSRPGSYEQYF
j_call: TRBJ2-2; d_call: TRBD2; clone_size: .; v_call: TRBV19; cdr3_nt: TGTGCCAGTAGTATCCCCCAGGGTAGCGGGAGGGTGACCGGGGAGCTGTTTTTT; cdr3_aa: CASSIPQGSGRVTGELFF
j_call: TRBJ2-5; d_call: TRBD1; clone_size: .; v_call: TRBV5-4; cdr3_nt: TGTGCCAGCAACGGACAGGGCAAAGAGACCCAGTACTTC; cdr3_aa: CASNGQGKETQYF
j_call: TRBJ1-1; d_call: .; clone_size: .; v_call: TRBV11-1; cdr3_nt: TGTGCCAGCAGCTCTCAGAACACTGAAGCTTTCTTT; cdr3_aa: CASSSQNTEAFF
j_call: TRBJ2-7; d_call: .; clone_size: .; v_call: TRBV19; cdr3_nt: TGTGCCAGTAGCCGGGACACGGCCTACGAGCAGTACTTC; cdr3_aa: CASSRDTAYEQYF
j_call: TRBJ1-2; d_call: .; clone_size: .; v_call: TRBV29-1; cdr3_nt: TGCAGCGTTGGTTCCGGGCAGAAGTACTATGGCTACACCTTC; cdr3_aa: CSVGSGQKYYGYTF
j_call: TRBJ1-1; d_call: .; clone_size: .; v_call: TRBV29-1; cdr3_nt: TGCAGCGTTGAAGCCGGAGGGGGGGGCACTGAAGCTTTCTTT; cdr3_aa: CSVEAGGGGTEAFF
j_call: TRBJ2-7; d_call: TRBD1; clone_size: .; v_call: TRBV6-1; cdr3_nt: TGTGCCAGCCTCCGAGGGGGCGCGGTCGCCTACGAGCAGTACTTC; cdr3_aa: CASLRGGAVAYEQYF
j_call: TRBJ2-7; d_call: TRBD2; clone_size: .; v_call: TRBV5-1; cdr3_nt: TGCGCCAGCAGGTCGGGACTAGAGCCCTACGAGCAGTACTTC; cdr3_aa: CASRSGLEPYEQYF
j_call: TRBJ2-5; d_call: .; clone_size: .; v_call: TRBV9; cdr3_nt: TGTGCCAGCAGCGTAGAGGCGGCAGGGCCCCAAGAGACCCAGTACTTC; cdr3_aa: CASSVEAAGPQETQYF
j_call: TRBJ2-5; d_call: .; clone_size: .; v_call: TRBV10-3; cdr3_nt: TGTGCCATCAGTCCGTCGGGGATTTGGGGCGAGACCCAGTACTTC; cdr3_aa: CAISPSGIWGETQYF
j_call: TRBJ2-5; d_call: .; clone_size: .; v_call: TRBV11-2; cdr3_nt: TGTGCCAGCGGACATTACGGGCAACTCCAAGAGACCCAGTACTTC; cdr3_aa: CASGHYGQLQETQYF
j_call: TRBJ2-2; d_call: TRBD2; clone_size: .; v_call: TRBV2; cdr3_nt: TGTGCCAGCAGCGACGGACTAGCGGGAGGGGGCGGGGAGCTGTTTTTT; cdr3_aa: CASSDGLAGGGGELFF
j_call: TRBJ2-7; d_call: .; clone_size: .; v_call: TRBV11-3; cdr3_nt: TGTGCCAGCAGCTGGGGGGGGCGACTACCCTACGAGCAGTACTTC; cdr3_aa: CASSWGGRLPYEQYF
j_call: TRBJ2-2; d_call: .; clone_size: .; v_call: TRBV7-9; cdr3_nt: TGTGCCAGCAGCTTTCGGGCCGGGGAGCTGTTTTTT; cdr3_aa: CASSFRAGELFF
j_call: TRBJ2-2; d_call: TRBD1; clone_size: .; v_call: TRBV11-1; cdr3_nt: TGTGCCAGCAGGGACAGGGGTTATACCGGGGAGCTGTTTTTT; cdr3_aa: CASRDRGYTGELFF
j_call: TRBJ2-5; d_call: TRBD1; clone_size: .; v_call: TRBV6-5; cdr3_nt: TGTGCCAGCAGCCGACAGGGGAAAGAGACCCAGTACTTC; cdr3_aa: CASSRQGKETQYF
j_call: TRBJ2-3; d_call: .; clone_size: .; v_call: TRBV5-1; cdr3_nt: TGCGCCAGCAGCTTGGTCTTGGGCGGGAGCACAGATACGCAGTATTTT; cdr3_aa: CASSLVLGGSTDTQYF
j_call: TRBJ2-7; d_call: .; clone_size: once; v_call: TRBV30; cdr3_nt: TGTGCCTGGAGTGTAGGAGGCGCAGCCTACGAGCAGTACTTC; cdr3_aa: CAWSVGGAAYEQYF
j_call: TRBJ2-1; d_call: .; clone_size: .; v_call: TRBV19; cdr3_nt: TGTGCCAGTAGTATAGGAGGATCCTACAATGAGCAGTTCTTC; cdr3_aa: CASSIGGSYNEQFF
j_call: TRBJ2-1; d_call: TRBD2; clone_size: once; v_call: TRBV7-2; cdr3_nt: TGTGCCAGCAGCGCCGGGGGAGGGATAAGGGAGCAGTTCTTC; cdr3_aa: CASSAGGGIREQFF
j_call: TRBJ2-2; d_call: .; clone_size: .; v_call: TRBV12-2; cdr3_nt: TGTGCAAGTCGCTTAGCGCGAGATAGACAGGGGGCCCCCGGGGAGCTGTTTTTT; cdr3_aa: CASRLARDRQGAPGELFF
j_call: TRBJ2-1; d_call: TRBD2; clone_size: .; v_call: TRBV7-9; cdr3_nt: TGTGCCAGCAGCTTAGCCTCCGGGACTAGCGAGAACAATGAGCAGTTCTTC; cdr3_aa: CASSLASGTSENNEQFF
j_call: TRBJ1-1; d_call: .; clone_size: .; v_call: TRBV12-2; cdr3_nt: TGTGCAAGTCGCTTAGCGTTCACAGGTCTGAACACTGAAGCTTTCTTT; cdr3_aa: CASRLAFTGLNTEAFF
j_call: TRBJ2-2; d_call: .; clone_size: .; v_call: TRBV29-1; cdr3_nt: TGCAGCGTTTCGAAGGTCACGGGAGCGCGAGGCACCGGGGAGCTGTTTTTT; cdr3_aa: CSVSKVTGARGTGELFF
j_call: TRBJ2-5; d_call: TRBD2; clone_size: once; v_call: TRBV4-1; cdr3_nt: TGCGCCAGCAGCCAAGATTTGGCTAGCGGGAGTCTCCAAGAGACCCAGTACTTC; cdr3_aa: CASSQDLASGSLQETQYF
j_call: TRBJ1-5; d_call: TRBD1; clone_size: once; v_call: TRBV4-2; cdr3_nt: TGTGCCAGCAGCCAAGAGGGAGGGACAGGGATTCAGCCCCAGCATTTT; cdr3_aa: CASSQEGGTGIQPQHF
j_call: TRBJ2-1; d_call: .; clone_size: .; v_call: TRBV5-4; cdr3_nt: TGTGCCAGCAGCTTGGCAATCGGATTTTCCTACAATGAGCAGTTCTTC; cdr3_aa: CASSLAIGFSYNEQFF
j_call: TRBJ2-2; d_call: TRBD2; clone_size: .; v_call: TRBV7-9; cdr3_nt: TGTGCCAGCAGCCTAAATAGCGGGAGCCACGGGGAGCTGTTTTTT; cdr3_aa: CASSLNSGSHGELFF